This note documents a single T cell receptor (beta chain) sequence. No cognate antigen has been identified for it. No qualities accompany the bases; no much larger clone lies one base away. Healthy HIV-negative adults with no recently reported acute infections or vaccinations were included as donors. All donors were Caucasian adults living in Nashville, Tennessee, USA. Magnetic negative selection was used to enrich CD4+ T cells, after which naive cells were positively selected on CD45RA and the negative fraction became the memory subset. Blood was collected by leukapheresis, and PBMCs were isolated by Ficoll-Histopaque density gradient centrifugation and then cryopreserved in liquid nitrogen vapor phase. Analytical flow cytometry was used to check the purity and quantity of every magnetically sorted T cell population. Each sorted fraction had its genomic DNA isolated and then quantified by UV absorbance on a Nanodrop 2000c.

This entry comes from a study of shared clonotypes between healthy human individuals (dated by TCRdb to 2018 to 2021). Regarding the research as a whole: A couple of women and a few men aged 18 to 49 years were included in the cohort. For each donor, CD4 naive and CD4 memory were each given three plates, CD8 naive was given two plates, and CD8 memory was given one plate. Blood TCR repertoires of five healthy adults were deeply sequenced to estimate repertoire size and the extent of clonotype sharing between individuals. To increase sequencing depth and limit assay-specific biases, TCR repertoire library preparation and sequencing were carried out by different laboratories using diverse techniques. Between about 0.8 and 9 billion PBMCs per donor were obtained by leukapheresis. Study-wide findings and limitations: Estimated clonotype richness was generally larger for naive than for memory subsets. Incomplete sequencing was indicated by rarefaction of sorted-subset datasets, despite the large sequencing depth. Only blood was sampled, and tissue TCR repertoires likely differ from those in blood. The genetic and exposure-history diversity represented was limited by the small number of donors. Based on pairwise subsampling, the degree of clonotype sharing among donors was expected to be affected by sequencing depth. Sharing across a handful of donors was observed for roughly 5% of naive CD4, 3% to 3.5% of naive CD8, 2.3% of memory CD4, and about 0.4% of memory CD8 clonotypes. Clonotypes shared by all four sorted-subset donors showed higher generation probabilities than non-shared clonotypes.

Using the deep immunoSEQ assay, TCR CDR3 regions were amplified from genomic DNA by multiplex PCR. Extracted genomic DNA from each cell subset was distributed evenly across all wells of several immunoSEQ 96-well plates, and each plate was treated as a replicate. Each replicate PCR for sorted subsets received about 200 ng genomic DNA, equal to about 30,000 T cell genomes. Purified libraries were quantified with a Qubit 3.0 fluorometer, sized on a Bioanalyzer 2100, and re-quantified with the KAPA Library Quantification kit. Each immunoSEQ 96-well plate was sequenced on its own single-read 150-cycle Illumina NextSeq 550 flow cell. As for how the authors treated the data: Because the immunoSEQ output included only junctional sequences and no quality scores, the filtering could not be the same as the filtering used for full-length reads. Sequences were annotated with PyIR, a Python wrapper for IgBLAST v1.9, and V/J genes and CDR3 were assigned using IMGT germline references. Any read was removed if the V/J assignment was weak (E-value above 1e-6), the CDR3 was missing, or the read contained stop codons, out-of-frame junctions, or ambiguous translated residues. A V3J clonotype was defined by an identical inferred V gene, J gene, and CDR3 amino acid sequence. The percentage overlap between two repertoires was calculated by dividing the number of shared unique clonotypes by the size of the smaller repertoire. Three approaches were used to assess repertoire richness: RTK rarefaction, the Chao1 estimator, and Recon v2.1 estimates of unobserved clonotypes. Generation probabilities for all TCRbeta clonotypes obtained by the gDNA method from several donors were computed using OLGA. The source is immuneACCESS, and TCRdb retained only in-frame sequences with V and J called. Part of the clones is not carried over; for the studies checked, unresolved V genes explain less than half of this, and the remainder is unexplained. The V and J calls and clone size were taken over from that table, and D and trimming were inferred from the DNA. In this sample the table shows 2.3 million or so clones, 93% of which occur a single time. In total, the top ten clones hold 0.39% of the sample.

The CDR3 covers 16 residues, taking in both the cysteine and the phenylalanine. Only the CDR3 portion is preserved as DNA: 48 bases, with reading frame beginning at the first base. A distance of 19 bases separates the germline ends of V and J, which lose 0 bases and 10 bases respectively. CDR1 is given as LNHDA and CDR2 as SQIVND, both from the germline V gene (reference sequence). The sample comprised naive CD4+ T cells from PBMCs. According to the study, the label for this sample's cell subset or site signals: CD45RA+ positively selected. The rearranged chain carries TRBV19 and TRBJ2-1; the D gene is tentatively TRBD1 or TRBD2, each matching 5 bases. This receptor was obtained from a man aged 18 to 35 in good health. Some clones in this sample may be carry-over from other donors' samples. The sequenced DNA is TGTGCCAGTAGTATAGATCCGAGAGTAGGGACGAGAGAGCAGTTCTTC. Translated, this is CASSIDPRVGTREQFF. When the CDR3 is completed using the reference TRBV19 and TRBJ2-1 genes on either side, the full variable domain is DGGITQSPKYLFRKEGQNVTLSCEQNLNHDAMYWYRQDPGQGLRLIYYSQIVNDFQKGDIAEGYSVSREKKESFPLTVTSAQKNPTAFYLCASSIDPRVGTREQFFGPGTRLTVL.